This TCR beta chain was sequenced during a study of beta chain features in type 1 diabetes. All of the isolated RNA was reverse transcribed, so expressed TCRB transcripts were sequenced. The table came from immunoSEQ multiplex PCR; TCRdb's copy has only in-frame clones and leaves some out. The sample lists some 500,000 clones; about an eighth were seen once. V was shortened by 4 bases and J by 4 bases, with 8 bases between the two germline ends. The CDR3 runs to 13 residues. Germline loops: CDR1 SNHLY, CDR2 FYNNEI. The gene calls are TRBV2 and TRBJ2-1; D is unclear. This sequence originates from a woman aged 18-29 years in good health. Sequenced: naive CD4+ T cells from blood. The CDR3 DNA is TGTGCCAGCAGTGCCAGGAATTACAATGAGCAGTTCTTC. Residues: CASSARNYNEQFF.